Included here is one T cell receptor (beta chain) sequence, with context. This sample stems from a study of shared clonotypes between healthy human individuals. This CDR3 has 14 residues. Germline CDR1 and CDR2: SGHRS and YFSETQ. V was cut by 0 bases and J by 2 bases, with 6 bases left in between. The repertoire was sequenced with immunoSEQ multiplex PCR; TCRdb's copy has only in-frame clones and lacks some. The data hold 850,000 to 1,200,000 clones, with 65% to 75% observed a single time. This chain uses TRBV5-1 with TRBJ2-1, with unresolved D. Input material: memory CD4+ T cells sorted from blood. Regarding subset: CD45RA-negative fraction. This TCR came from a man aged 18 to 35 in good health. The CDR3 DNA sequence: TGCGCCAGCAGCTTGGCGGCAGCCTACAATGAGCAGTTCTTC. This gives the protein CASSLAAAYNEQFF.